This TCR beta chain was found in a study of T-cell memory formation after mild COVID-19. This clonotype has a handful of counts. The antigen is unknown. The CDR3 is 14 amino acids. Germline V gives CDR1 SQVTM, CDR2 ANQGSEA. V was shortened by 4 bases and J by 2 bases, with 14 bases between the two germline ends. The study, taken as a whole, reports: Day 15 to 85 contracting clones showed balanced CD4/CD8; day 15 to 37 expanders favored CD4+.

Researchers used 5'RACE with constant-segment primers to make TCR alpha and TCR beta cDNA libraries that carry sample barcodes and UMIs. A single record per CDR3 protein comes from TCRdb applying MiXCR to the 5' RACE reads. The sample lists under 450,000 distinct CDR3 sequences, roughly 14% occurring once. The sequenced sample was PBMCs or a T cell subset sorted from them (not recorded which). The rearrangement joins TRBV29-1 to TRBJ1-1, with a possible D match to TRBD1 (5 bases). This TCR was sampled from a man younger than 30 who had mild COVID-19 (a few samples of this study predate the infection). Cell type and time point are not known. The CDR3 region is CSVARAVDNTEAFF. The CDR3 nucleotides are TGCAGCGTTGCCAGGGCAGTTGACAACACTGAAGCTTTCTTT.